The 30 T cell receptor beta chains given below trace back to one sample, sequenced in a study of blood T cell repertoires in COVID-19. Only in-frame clones appear in the TCRdb table, and some are missing; sequencing was by immunoSEQ multiplex PCR. The sample lists 75,000 to 85,000 clones, almost 85% occurring once. Sequencing was performed on peripheral blood. Receptor source: a human donor in a cohort sampled during active COVID-19.

The CDR3 DNA is TGCGCCAGCAGCCCGTCGCGGATGAACACTGAAGCTTTCTTT. It encodes CASSPSRMNTEAFF. The chain uses TRBV5-1 and TRBJ1-1; D gene ambiguous. The length of the CDR3 is 14 residues. From germline, CDR1 is SGHRS and CDR2 YFSETQ. Trimming shortened V by 4 bases and J by 0 bases, and 10 bases separated the two germline ends.

The rearrangement joins TRBV5-6 to TRBJ1-5; tentatively, D is TRBD1 (6 bases). Germline V gene data show CDR1 as SGHDT and CDR2 as YYEEEE. The CDR3 extends over 14 amino acids. Trimming pared 4 bases from V and 3 bases from J, leaving 11 bases between. The CDR3 nucleotides are TGTGCCAGCAGCCAGACAGGTGTCAATCAGCCCCAGCATTTT. Its translation: CASSQTGVNQPQHF.

V is TRBV5-4 and J is TRBJ1-6, with TRBD1 as a possible D gene (5 bases). This CDR3 has 14 amino acids. The germline V and J ends were trimmed by 7 bases and 6 bases, with 14 bases remaining between them. The germline gives CDR1 SGHNT, CDR2 YYREEE (reference sequence). In DNA form, the CDR3 reads TGTGCCAGCTTTCGACAGCTTACTAATTCACCCCTCCACTTT. Encoded protein: CASFRQLTNSPLHF.

The rearrangement uses TRBV10-2 and TRBJ2-2; no reliable D call. Per germline, CDR1 WSHSY and CDR2 SAAADI. The CDR3 runs to 12 residues. Trimming stripped 8 bases from V and 6 bases from J, with 10 bases between. CDR3 sequence reads: CASGQVSGELFF. In nucleotides, the CDR3 is TGCGCCAGCGGTCAGGTTTCCGGGGAGCTGTTTTTT.

V gene TRBV7-2 combines with J gene TRBJ1-2; a weak D match, TRBD1 (6 bases). The CDR3 is made up of 12 amino acids. CDR1 is SGHTA, CDR2 FQGNSA, per germline. V was shortened by 5 bases and J by 6 bases, with 10 bases between the two germline ends. This CDR3 reads CASSQQGNGYTF. Here the CDR3 DNA reads TGTGCCAGCAGCCAACAGGGTAATGGCTACACCTTC.

This clone was detected ten times or more. The chain has TRBV18 and TRBJ1-5; D may be TRBD1 (5 bases). V lost 1 base, J lost 3 bases, and 10 bases lay in between. Germline V gene data show CDR1 as KGHSH and CDR2 as LQKENI. The CDR3 consists of 15 residues. The CDR3 protein is CASSPRGEANQPQHF. The CDR3 nucleotides are TGTGCCAGCTCACCACGGGGGGAGGCCAATCAGCCCCAGCATTTT.

The chain carries TRBV2 and TRBJ1-1; 8 bases line up with TRBD1. In germline, CDR1 is SNHLY, CDR2 FYNNEI. CDR3 length: 15 amino acids. Germline trimming cut 6 bases from V and 4 bases from J; bases unmatched to any gene: 10. DNA of the CDR3: TGTGCCAGCAGCTCAGGACAGGGAGTTGCCACTGAAGCTTTCTTT. Amino acid sequence: CASSSGQGVATEAFF.

The chain links TRBV30 to TRBJ1-1; D unresolved. The CDR3 has 13 amino acids. Germline lookup yields CDR1 GTSNPN and CDR2 SVGIG (reference sequence). V lost 2 bases and J 1 base, leaving 8 bases between the germline ends. The DNA of the CDR3 is TGTGCCTGGAGTTCGTTATCGAACACTGAAGCTTTCTTT. Amino acid sequence: CAWSSLSNTEAFF.

The genes are TRBV4-3 and TRBJ1-2; 8 bases are a match to TRBD1. CDR3 length: 13 amino acids. V was clipped by 4 bases and J by 8 bases; unmatched bases: 6. CDR1 is LGHNA, CDR2 YSLEER, per germline. CDR3 region: CASSPQGAGGYTF. The CDR3 DNA reads TGCGCCAGCAGCCCGCAGGGGGCTGGGGGCTACACCTTC.

The rearrangement uses TRBV5-4 and TRBJ1-1; 8 nucleotides agree with TRBD1. The CDR3 spans 16 residues. CDR1 and CDR2 from the germline V gene are SGHNT and YYREEE (reference sequence). Trimming removed 6 bases from V and 3 bases from J; junction bases left unmatched: 13. The CDR3 loop reads CASTNRRQGRHTEAFF. The CDR3 coding sequence is TGTGCCAGCACCAATCGACGACAGGGGAGGCACACTGAAGCTTTCTTT.

The count of this clone is one. The rearrangement links TRBV5-6 to TRBJ1-1, with D perhaps TRBD1 (5 bases). Trimming removed 4 bases at V and 5 bases at J, with 18 bases between. CDR3 length: 15 residues. CDR1 and CDR2 from the germline V gene are SGHDT and YYEEEE. The CDR3 loop reads CASSVKSRVGTEAFF. As DNA, the CDR3 is TGTGCCAGCAGCGTGAAGTCCAGGGTTGGTACTGAAGCTTTCTTT.

The rearrangement links TRBV7-9 to TRBJ2-3; 9 bases match TRBD2. The CDR3 runs to 14 residues. Germline loops: CDR1 SEHNR, CDR2 FQNEAQ (reference sequence). Trimming took 8 bases from V and 2 from J; bases not matched to a gene: 5. CDR3 region: CASGVAGATDTQYF. The CDR3 coding sequence is TGTGCCAGCGGCGTAGCGGGGGCCACAGATACGCAGTATTTT.

This clone appeared a few times. The CDR3 protein is CASSEGANYGYTF. The CDR3 nucleotides read TGTGCCAGCTCCGAGGGAGCTAACTATGGCTACACCTTC. The chain combines TRBV18 with TRBJ1-2; D unclear. V was pared by 6 bases and J by 0 bases, with 8 bases between. The CDR3 runs 13 residues. CDR1 and CDR2 from the germline V gene are KGHSH and LQKENI.

This sequence joins TRBV18 and TRBJ1-2; TRBD1 aligns across 12 bases. V trimming: 2 bases; J trimming: 8 bases; junction bases outside the gene matches: 9. Germline lookup yields CDR1 KGHSH and CDR2 LQKENI. This CDR3 has 16 residues. The CDR3 bases are TGTGCCAGCTCACCAACCGGGACAGGGGGCCCTAGCGGCTACACCTTC. This gives the protein CASSPTGTGGPSGYTF.

The chain links TRBV5-4 to TRBJ1-2; weak D call: TRBD1 (5 bases). Trimming stripped 0 bases from V and 8 bases from J, with 17 bases between. This CDR3 has 15 residues. Germline CDR1 SGHNT, CDR2 YYREEE (reference sequence). The CDR3 DNA is TGTGCCAGCAGCTTGGCGGGGGTGGCTATAAACGGCTACACCTTC. This sequence encodes CASSLAGVAINGYTF.

The chain has TRBV3-1 (or the pseudogene TRBV3-2) and TRBJ2-7; 7 nucleotides agree with TRBD1. The germline V gene encodes CDR1 LGHDT and CDR2 YNNKEL (reference sequence). CDR3 length: 13 residues. V lost 3 bases to trimming and J lost 3 bases; unmatched junction nucleotides: 2. CDR3 in amino acids: CASSHRGHYEQYF. CDR3 nucleotides: TGTGCCAGCAGCCATAGGGGGCACTACGAGCAGTACTTC.

This clone was recorded only once. The rearrangement joins TRBV18 to TRBJ2-7; D might be TRBD2 (5 bases). The germline CDR1 and CDR2 sequences are KGHSH and LQKENI. The CDR3 is made up of 14 amino acids. V was pared by 1 base and J by 3 bases, with 10 bases between. CDR3 nucleotides: TGTGCCAGCTCACCACAAGGACTTGGCTACGAGCAGTACTTC. Translating gives CASSPQGLGYEQYF.

The chain couples TRBV4-2 to TRBJ2-7; TRBD2 aligns across 9 bases. V gave up 3 bases and J gave up 3 bases; unmatched junction bases: 3. This CDR3 is 14 amino acids long. CDR1 and CDR2 from the germline V gene are LGHNA and YNFKEQ. This CDR3 is CASSQGLADYEQYF. Here the CDR3 DNA reads TGTGCCAGCAGCCAGGGACTAGCAGACTACGAGCAGTACTTC.

This chain uses TRBV19 with TRBJ1-5; tentatively, D is TRBD1 (6 bases). V was shortened by 7 bases and J by 0 bases, with 19 bases between the two germline ends. The CDR3 spans 17 residues. Germline loops: CDR1 LNHDA, CDR2 SQIVND (reference sequence). CDR3 bases: TGTGCCAGTACGGATTCTCAGGGGCTCTATAGCAATCAGCCCCAGCATTTT. Encoded protein: CASTDSQGLYSNQPQHF. Full variable domain (outside the CDR3, taken from reference TRBV19 and TRBJ1-5): DGGITQSPKYLFRKEGQNVTLSCEQNLNHDAMYWYRQDPGQGLRLIYYSQIVNDFQKGDIAEGYSVSREKKESFPLTVTSAQKNPTAFYLCASTDSQGLYSNQPQHFGDGTRLSIL.

V is TRBV27 and J is TRBJ1-2; D is unresolved. Germline V CDR1 and CDR2: MNHEY, SMNVEV (reference sequence). Trimming removed 5 bases at V and 0 bases at J, with 7 bases between. The CDR3 totals 13 residues. The CDR3 spells CASSIGANYGYTF. The CDR3 DNA reads as TGTGCCAGCAGTATCGGAGCTAACTATGGCTACACCTTC.

This chain connects TRBV11-3 to TRBJ2-7, with a weak D call TRBD2 (6 bases). The germline V and J ends were trimmed by 5 bases and 3 bases, with 20 bases remaining between them. Germline CDR1 and CDR2: SGHNT and YENEEA. The CDR3 spans 16 residues. The CDR3 sequence: CASSGAGGQGGYEQYF. DNA of the CDR3: TGTGCCAGCAGCGGGGCCGGTGGGCAGGGAGGCTACGAGCAGTACTTC.

The rearrangement links TRBV4-3 to TRBJ1-6; D remains ambiguous. The V and J ends lost 4 bases and 8 bases respectively, with 15 bases between them. CDR1 is LGHNA and CDR2 is YSLEER in the germline V gene. The CDR3 runs 15 residues. CDR3 amino acids: CASSRGFGFDSPLHF. In DNA form, the CDR3 reads TGCGCCAGCAGCCGAGGGTTTGGGTTTGATTCACCCCTCCACTTT.

This clone has just a few counts. This chain joins TRBV9 and TRBJ1-2; D not resolved. The germline CDR1 and CDR2 sequences are SGDLS and YYNGEE. The germline V and J ends were trimmed by 3 bases and 4 bases, with 13 bases remaining between them. This CDR3 is built from 14 residues. CDR3 DNA sequence: TGTGCCAGCAGCGCCCATGGGAGTGTCTATGGCTACACCTTC. Amino acid sequence: CASSAHGSVYGYTF.

V is TRBV29-1 and J is TRBJ2-7; TRBD1 might be the D (5 bases). The V and J ends lost 3 bases and 9 bases respectively, with 12 bases between them. The CDR3 totals 11 residues. CDR1 and CDR2 from the germline V gene are SQVTM and ANQGSEA. The CDR3 loop reads CSVDLDTVQYF. The DNA of the CDR3 is TGCAGCGTTGATTTGGACACCGTGCAGTACTTC.

This chain uses TRBV30 with TRBJ1-3; a weak D match, TRBD1 (5 bases). CDR3 size: 16 residues. CDR1 is GTSNPN, CDR2 SVGIG, per germline (reference sequence). V shed 0 bases and J shed 9 bases, with 21 bases lying between them. The CDR3 bases are TGTGCCTGGAGTGTAAATCCTGGGGCCCTCTTGGGCACCATATATTTT. It is translated as CAWSVNPGALLGTIYF.

The J gene is TRBJ2-7, the V gene TRBV3-1 (or the pseudogene TRBV3-2), with 9 bases matching TRBD1. Germline assignment: CDR1 LGHDT and CDR2 YNNKEL (reference sequence). The V gene end was trimmed by 3 bases and the J gene end by 2 bases; junction bases not matched to a gene: 11. This CDR3 comprises 17 residues. CDR3 bases: TGTGCCAGCAGCCACACAGTGGGGACAGGGAAACCCTACGAGCAGTACTTC. Protein: CASSHTVGTGKPYEQYF.

The chain recombines TRBV6-5 with TRBJ2-7, with 10 bases identical to TRBD1. The CDR3 is 14 residues long. Germline CDR1 is MNHEY and CDR2 is SVGAGI. V was clipped by 8 bases and J by 3 bases; unmatched bases: 7. CDR3 residues: CASGTGALHYEQYF. The CDR3 nucleotides read TGTGCCAGCGGGACAGGGGCCCTTCACTACGAGCAGTACTTC.

The rearrangement uses TRBV5-4 and TRBJ1-4; maybe TRBD1 (6 bases). Germline-derived CDR1 and CDR2 are SGHNT and YYREEE (reference sequence). Between the trimmed V and J ends, which lost 3 bases and 5 bases, there was a span of 14 bases. The CDR3 spans 15 residues. CDR3 sequence (DNA): TGTGCCAGCAGCTCCCACAGGGATCCCAATGAAAAACTGTTTTTT. This sequence encodes CASSSHRDPNEKLFF.

The gene calls are TRBV19 and TRBJ1-2; TRBD1 matches 7 bases. V trimming: 5 bases; J trimming: 5 bases; junction bases outside the gene matches: 11. The length of the CDR3 is 15 residues. CDR1 LNHDA and CDR2 SQIVND come from the germline V gene (reference sequence). CDR3 sequence: CASSAREGTDYGYTF. The CDR3 DNA reads as TGTGCCAGTAGTGCCCGCGAGGGGACAGATTATGGCTACACCTTC.

V gene TRBV18 combines with J gene TRBJ2-3, with 7 bases fitting TRBD2. V lost 4 bases to trimming and J lost 3 bases; unmatched junction nucleotides: 7. Germline V lookup: CDR1 KGHSH, CDR2 LQKENI. The CDR3 has 15 residues. The chain's CDR3 is CASSRLLAATDTQYF. The CDR3 DNA reads TGTGCCAGCTCACGGTTGCTAGCGGCTACAGATACGCAGTATTTT.